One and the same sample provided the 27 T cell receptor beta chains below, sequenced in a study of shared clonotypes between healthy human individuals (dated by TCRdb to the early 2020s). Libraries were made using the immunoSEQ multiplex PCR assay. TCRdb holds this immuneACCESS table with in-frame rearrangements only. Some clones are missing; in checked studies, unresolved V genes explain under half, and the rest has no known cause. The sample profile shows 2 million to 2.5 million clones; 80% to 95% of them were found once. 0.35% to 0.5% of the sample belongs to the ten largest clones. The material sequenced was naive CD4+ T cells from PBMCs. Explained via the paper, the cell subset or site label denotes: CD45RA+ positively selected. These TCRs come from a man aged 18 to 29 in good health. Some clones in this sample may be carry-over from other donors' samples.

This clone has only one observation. The CDR3 loop is CASSRTGTLTGTGELFF. CDR3 bases: TGCGCCAGCAGCCGGACAGGGACATTAACGGGCACCGGGGAGCTGTTTTTT. This chain connects TRBV5-1 to TRBJ2-2; TRBD1 matches 8 bases. Losses at the gene ends were 4 bases for V and 4 bases for J; bases not matched to a gene: 12. In germline, CDR1 is SGHRS, CDR2 YFSETQ. The CDR3 sequence is 17 residues long.

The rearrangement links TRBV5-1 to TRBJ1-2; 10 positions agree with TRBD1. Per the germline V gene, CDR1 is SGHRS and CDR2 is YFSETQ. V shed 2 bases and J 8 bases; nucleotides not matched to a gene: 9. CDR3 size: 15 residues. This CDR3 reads CASSLGTGAAWGYTF. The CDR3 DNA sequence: TGCGCCAGCAGCTTAGGGACAGGGGCCGCCTGGGGCTACACCTTC.

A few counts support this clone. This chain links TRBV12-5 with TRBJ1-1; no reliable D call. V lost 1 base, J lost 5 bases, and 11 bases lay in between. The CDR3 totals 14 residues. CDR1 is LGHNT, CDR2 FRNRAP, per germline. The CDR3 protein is CASGLEGGETEAFF. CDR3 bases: TGTGCTAGTGGTTTGGAGGGTGGGGAGACTGAAGCTTTCTTT.

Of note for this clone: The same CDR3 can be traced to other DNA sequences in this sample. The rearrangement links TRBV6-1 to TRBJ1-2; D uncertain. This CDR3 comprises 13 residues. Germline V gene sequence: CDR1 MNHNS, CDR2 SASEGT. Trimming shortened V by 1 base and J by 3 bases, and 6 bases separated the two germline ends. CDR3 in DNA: TGTGCCAGCAGTGAAGACAGCTACTATGGCTACACCTTC. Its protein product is CASSEDSYYGYTF.

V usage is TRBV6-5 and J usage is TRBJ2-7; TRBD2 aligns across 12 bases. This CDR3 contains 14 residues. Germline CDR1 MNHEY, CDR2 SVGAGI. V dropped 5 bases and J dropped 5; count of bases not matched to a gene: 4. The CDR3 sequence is CASSRTSGTHEQYF. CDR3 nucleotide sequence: TGTGCCAGCAGTCGGACTAGCGGGACGCACGAGCAGTACTTC.

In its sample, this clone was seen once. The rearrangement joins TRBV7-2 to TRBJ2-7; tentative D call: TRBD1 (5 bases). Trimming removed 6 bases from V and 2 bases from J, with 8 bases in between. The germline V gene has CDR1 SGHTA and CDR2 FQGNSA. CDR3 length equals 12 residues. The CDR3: CASRQGTYEQYF. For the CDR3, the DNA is TGTGCCAGCAGGCAGGGAACCTACGAGCAGTACTTC.

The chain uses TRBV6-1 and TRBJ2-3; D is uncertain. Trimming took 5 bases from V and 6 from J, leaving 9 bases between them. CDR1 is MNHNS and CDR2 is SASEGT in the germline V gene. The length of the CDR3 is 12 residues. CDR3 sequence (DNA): TGTGCCAGCAGTCCTCCGATGGATACGCAGTATTTT. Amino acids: CASSPPMDTQYF.

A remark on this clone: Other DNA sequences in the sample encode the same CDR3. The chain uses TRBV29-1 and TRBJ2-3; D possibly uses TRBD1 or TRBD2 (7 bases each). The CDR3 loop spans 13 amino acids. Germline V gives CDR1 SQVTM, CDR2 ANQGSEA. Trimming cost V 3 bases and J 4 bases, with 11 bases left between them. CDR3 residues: CSVDRGGADTQYF. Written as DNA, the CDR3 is TGCAGCGTTGACAGGGGGGGCGCAGATACGCAGTATTTT.

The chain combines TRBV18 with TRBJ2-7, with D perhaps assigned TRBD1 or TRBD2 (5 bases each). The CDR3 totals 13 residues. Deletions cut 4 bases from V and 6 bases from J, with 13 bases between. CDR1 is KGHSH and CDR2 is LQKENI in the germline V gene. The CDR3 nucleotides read TGTGCCAGCTCACTTCAGGCTGGGGGCGAGCAGTACTTC. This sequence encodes CASSLQAGGEQYF. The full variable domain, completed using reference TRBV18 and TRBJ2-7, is NAGVMQNPRHLVRRRGQEARLRCSPMKGHSHVYWYRQLPEEGLKFMVYLQKENIIDESGMPKERFSAEFPKEGPSILRIQQVVRGDSAAYFCASSLQAGGEQYFGPGTRLTVT.

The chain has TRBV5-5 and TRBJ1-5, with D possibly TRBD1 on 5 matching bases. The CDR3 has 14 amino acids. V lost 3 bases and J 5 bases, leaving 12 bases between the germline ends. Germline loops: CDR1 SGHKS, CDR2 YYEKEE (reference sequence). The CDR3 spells CASSSSGNDQPQHF. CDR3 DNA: TGTGCCAGCAGCTCCTCAGGGAACGATCAGCCCCAGCATTTT.

CDR3 DNA: TGCGCCAGCAGCAGGCGGACAGAGAGCGAGCAGTACTTC. Translation: CASSRRTESEQYF. V is TRBV5-1 and J is TRBJ2-7, with a possible D match to TRBD1 (6 bases). The CDR3 loop spans 13 amino acids. V lost 4 bases, J lost 6 bases, and 14 bases lay in between. Per the germline V gene, CDR1 is SGHRS and CDR2 is YFSETQ.

This chain's CDR3 is CASSLVVREETQYF. The CDR3 DNA follows: TGTGCCAGCAGCTTAGTGGTCAGGGAAGAGACCCAGTACTTC. This sequence joins TRBV7-9 and TRBJ2-5, with a weak D call TRBD1 (5 bases). CDR3 length equals 14 residues. Trimming left V 1 base short and J 3 bases short, with 9 bases between. Looked up from germline, CDR1 is SEHNR and CDR2 is FQNEAQ (reference sequence).

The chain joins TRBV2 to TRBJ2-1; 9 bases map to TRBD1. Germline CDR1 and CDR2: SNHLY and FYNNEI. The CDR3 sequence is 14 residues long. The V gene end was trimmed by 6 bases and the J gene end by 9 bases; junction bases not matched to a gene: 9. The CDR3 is CASSQDRGEGEQFF. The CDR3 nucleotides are TGTGCCAGCAGCCAGGACAGGGGAGAAGGTGAGCAGTTCTTC.

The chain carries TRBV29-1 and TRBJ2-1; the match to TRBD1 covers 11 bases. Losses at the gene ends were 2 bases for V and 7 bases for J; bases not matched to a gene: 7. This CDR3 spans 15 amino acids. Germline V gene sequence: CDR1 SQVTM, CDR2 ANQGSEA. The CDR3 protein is CSVETGTGGVNEQFF. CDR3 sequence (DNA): TGCAGCGTTGAAACTGGGACAGGGGGTGTGAATGAGCAGTTCTTC.

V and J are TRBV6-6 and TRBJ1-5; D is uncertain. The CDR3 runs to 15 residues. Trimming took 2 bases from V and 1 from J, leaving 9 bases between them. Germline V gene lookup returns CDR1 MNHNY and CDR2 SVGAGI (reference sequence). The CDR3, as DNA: TGTGCCAGCAGTTACGACGGGCGGAGCAATCAGCCCCAGCATTTT. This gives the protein CASSYDGRSNQPQHF.

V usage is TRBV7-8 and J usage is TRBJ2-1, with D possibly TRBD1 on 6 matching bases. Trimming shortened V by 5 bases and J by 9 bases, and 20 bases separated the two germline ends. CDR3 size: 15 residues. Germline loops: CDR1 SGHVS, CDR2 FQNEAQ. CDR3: CASSPRGSGAGEQFF. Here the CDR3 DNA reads TGTGCCAGCAGCCCCAGGGGCTCAGGGGCCGGTGAGCAGTTCTTC. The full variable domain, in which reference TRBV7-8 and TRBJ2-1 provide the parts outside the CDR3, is GAGVSQSPRYKVAKRGQDVALRCDPISGHVSLFWYQQALGQGPEFLTYFQNEAQLDKSGLPSDRFFAERPEGSVSTLKIQRTQQEDSAVYLCASSPRGSGAGEQFFGPGTRLTVL.

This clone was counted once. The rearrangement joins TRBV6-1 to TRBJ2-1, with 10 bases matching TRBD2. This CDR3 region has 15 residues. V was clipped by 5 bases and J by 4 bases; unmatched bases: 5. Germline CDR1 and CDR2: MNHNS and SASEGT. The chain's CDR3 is CASSLRTSGYNEQFF. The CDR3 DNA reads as TGTGCCAGCAGTCTAAGGACTAGCGGATACAATGAGCAGTTCTTC.

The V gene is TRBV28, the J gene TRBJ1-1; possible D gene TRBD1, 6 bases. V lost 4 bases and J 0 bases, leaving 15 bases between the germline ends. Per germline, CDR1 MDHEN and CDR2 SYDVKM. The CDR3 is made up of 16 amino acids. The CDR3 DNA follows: TGTGCCAGCAGTTCTCCGGGGGGACACATGAACACTGAAGCTTTCTTT. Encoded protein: CASSSPGGHMNTEAFF.

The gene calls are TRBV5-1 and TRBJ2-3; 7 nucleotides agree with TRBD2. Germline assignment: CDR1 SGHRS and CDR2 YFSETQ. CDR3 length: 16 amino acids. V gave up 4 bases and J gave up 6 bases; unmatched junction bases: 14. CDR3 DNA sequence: TGCGCCAGCAGCAGCGGGACCGCCGTTTGGGCGGATACGCAGTATTTT. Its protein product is CASSSGTAVWADTQYF.

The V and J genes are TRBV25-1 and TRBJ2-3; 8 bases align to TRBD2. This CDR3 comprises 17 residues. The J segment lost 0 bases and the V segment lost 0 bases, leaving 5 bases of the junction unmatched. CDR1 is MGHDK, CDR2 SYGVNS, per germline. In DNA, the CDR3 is TGTGCCAGCAGTGAATATGGAGCTAGCGGGAGCACAGATACGCAGTATTTT. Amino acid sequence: CASSEYGASGSTDTQYF.

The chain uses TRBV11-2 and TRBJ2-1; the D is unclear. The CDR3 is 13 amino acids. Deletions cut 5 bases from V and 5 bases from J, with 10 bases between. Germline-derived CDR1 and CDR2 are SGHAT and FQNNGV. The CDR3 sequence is CASSPGRNNEQFF. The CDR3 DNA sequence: TGTGCCAGCAGCCCGGGCAGAAACAATGAGCAGTTCTTC.

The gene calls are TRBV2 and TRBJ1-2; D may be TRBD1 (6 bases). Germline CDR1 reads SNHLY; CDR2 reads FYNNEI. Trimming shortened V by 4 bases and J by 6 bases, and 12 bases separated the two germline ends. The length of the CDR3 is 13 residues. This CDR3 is CASSGLGHDGYTF. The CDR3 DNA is TGTGCCAGCAGTGGGCTGGGACATGATGGCTACACCTTC.

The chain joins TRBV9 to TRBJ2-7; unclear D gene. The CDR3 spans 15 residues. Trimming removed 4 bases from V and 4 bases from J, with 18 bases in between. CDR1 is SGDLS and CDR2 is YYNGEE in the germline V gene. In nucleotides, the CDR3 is TGTGCCAGCAGCCTAGGGCCGGACGTGAGGTACGAGCAGTACTTC. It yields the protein CASSLGPDVRYEQYF.

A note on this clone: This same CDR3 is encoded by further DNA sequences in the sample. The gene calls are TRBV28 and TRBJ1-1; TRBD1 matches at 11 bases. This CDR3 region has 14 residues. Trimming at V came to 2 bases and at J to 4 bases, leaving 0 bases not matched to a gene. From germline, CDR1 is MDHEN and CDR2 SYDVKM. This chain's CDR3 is CASSLGTGGTEAFF. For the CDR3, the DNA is TGTGCCAGCAGTTTAGGGACAGGGGGCACTGAAGCTTTCTTT.

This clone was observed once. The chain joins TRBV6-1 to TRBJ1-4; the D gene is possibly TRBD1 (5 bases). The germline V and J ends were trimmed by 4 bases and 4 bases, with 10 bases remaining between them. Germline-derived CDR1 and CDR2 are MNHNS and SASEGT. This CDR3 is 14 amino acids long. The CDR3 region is CASSAGMGNEKLFF. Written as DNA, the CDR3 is TGTGCCAGCAGTGCAGGGATGGGTAATGAAAAACTGTTTTTT.

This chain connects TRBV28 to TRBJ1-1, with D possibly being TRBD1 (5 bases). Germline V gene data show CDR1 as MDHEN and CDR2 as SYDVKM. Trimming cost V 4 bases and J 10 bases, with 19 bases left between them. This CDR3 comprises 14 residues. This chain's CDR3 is CASSSSTVGWGAFF. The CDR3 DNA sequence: TGTGCCAGCAGTTCCTCGACAGTGGGGTGGGGAGCTTTCTTT. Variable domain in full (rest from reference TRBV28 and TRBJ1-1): DVKVTQSSRYLVKRTGEKVFLECVQDMDHENMFWYRQDPGLGLRLIYFSYDVKMKEKGDIPEGYSVSREKKERFSLILESASTNQTSMYLCASSSSTVGWGAFFGQGTRLTVV.

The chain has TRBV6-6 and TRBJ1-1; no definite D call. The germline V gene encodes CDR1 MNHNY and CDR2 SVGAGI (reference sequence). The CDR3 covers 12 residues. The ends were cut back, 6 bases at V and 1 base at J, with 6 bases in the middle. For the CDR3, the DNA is TGTGCCAGCAGAACAGAGAACACTGAAGCTTTCTTT. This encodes CASRTENTEAFF.